This TCR beta chain was identified in a study of T-cell memory formation after mild COVID-19. TCRdb called the 5' RACE reads again in MiXCR, with one record for every CDR3 protein. The sample holds around 300,000 distinct CDR3 sequences, around 17% seen once. V was clipped by 0 bases and J by 9 bases, with 9 bases between them. This CDR3 contains 13 residues. The germline V gene has CDR1 LNHDA and CDR2 SQIVND (reference sequence). This clonotype was detected ten times or more. Material: PBMCs or a T cell subset sorted from them (not recorded which). This chain joins TRBV19 and TRBJ2-1, with D perhaps assigned TRBD1 or TRBD2 (5 bases each). The sequence was obtained from a man between 18 and 29 years old who had mild COVID-19 (a few samples of this study predate the infection). Cell type and time point are not known. This CDR3 is CASSIDRGGEQFF. In DNA, the CDR3 is TGTGCCAGTAGTATAGATCGGGGCGGTGAGCAGTTCTTC.